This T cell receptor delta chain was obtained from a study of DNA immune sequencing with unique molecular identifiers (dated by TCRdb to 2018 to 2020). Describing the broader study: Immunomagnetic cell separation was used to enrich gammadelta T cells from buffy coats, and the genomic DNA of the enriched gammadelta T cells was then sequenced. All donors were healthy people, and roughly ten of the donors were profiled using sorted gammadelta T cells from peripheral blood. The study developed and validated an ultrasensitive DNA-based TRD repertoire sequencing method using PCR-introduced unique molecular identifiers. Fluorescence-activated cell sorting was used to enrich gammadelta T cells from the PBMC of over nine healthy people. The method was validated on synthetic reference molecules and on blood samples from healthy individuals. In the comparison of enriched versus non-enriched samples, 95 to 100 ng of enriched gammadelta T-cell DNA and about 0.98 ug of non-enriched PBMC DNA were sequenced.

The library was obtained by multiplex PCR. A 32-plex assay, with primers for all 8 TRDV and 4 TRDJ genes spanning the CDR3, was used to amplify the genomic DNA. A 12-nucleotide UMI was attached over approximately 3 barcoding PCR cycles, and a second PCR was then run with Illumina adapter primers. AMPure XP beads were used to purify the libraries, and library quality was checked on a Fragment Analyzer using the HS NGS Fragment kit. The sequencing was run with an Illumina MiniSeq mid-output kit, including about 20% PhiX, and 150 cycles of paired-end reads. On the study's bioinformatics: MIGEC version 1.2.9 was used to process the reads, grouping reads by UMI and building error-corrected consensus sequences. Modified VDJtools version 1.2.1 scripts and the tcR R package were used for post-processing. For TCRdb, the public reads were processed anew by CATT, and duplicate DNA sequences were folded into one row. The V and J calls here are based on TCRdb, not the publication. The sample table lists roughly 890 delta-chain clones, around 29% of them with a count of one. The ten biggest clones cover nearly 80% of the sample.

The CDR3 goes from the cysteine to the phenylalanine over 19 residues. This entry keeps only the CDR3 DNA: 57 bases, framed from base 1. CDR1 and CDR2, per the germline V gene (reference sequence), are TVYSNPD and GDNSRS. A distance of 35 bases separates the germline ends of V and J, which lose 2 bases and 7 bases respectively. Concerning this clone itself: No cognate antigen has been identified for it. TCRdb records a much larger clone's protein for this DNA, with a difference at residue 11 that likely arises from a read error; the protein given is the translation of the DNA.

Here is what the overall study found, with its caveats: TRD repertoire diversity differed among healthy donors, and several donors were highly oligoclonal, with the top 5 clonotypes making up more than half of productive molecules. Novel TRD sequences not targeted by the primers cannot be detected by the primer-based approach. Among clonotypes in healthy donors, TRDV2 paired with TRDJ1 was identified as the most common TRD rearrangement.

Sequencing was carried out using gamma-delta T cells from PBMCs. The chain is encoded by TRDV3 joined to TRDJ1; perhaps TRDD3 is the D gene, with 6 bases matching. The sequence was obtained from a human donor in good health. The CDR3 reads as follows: CAFSGPMLSGVYALGKLIF. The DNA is TGTGCCTTTTCGGGACCAATGCTCTCTGGGGTATATGCCCTGGGTAAACTCATCTTT.